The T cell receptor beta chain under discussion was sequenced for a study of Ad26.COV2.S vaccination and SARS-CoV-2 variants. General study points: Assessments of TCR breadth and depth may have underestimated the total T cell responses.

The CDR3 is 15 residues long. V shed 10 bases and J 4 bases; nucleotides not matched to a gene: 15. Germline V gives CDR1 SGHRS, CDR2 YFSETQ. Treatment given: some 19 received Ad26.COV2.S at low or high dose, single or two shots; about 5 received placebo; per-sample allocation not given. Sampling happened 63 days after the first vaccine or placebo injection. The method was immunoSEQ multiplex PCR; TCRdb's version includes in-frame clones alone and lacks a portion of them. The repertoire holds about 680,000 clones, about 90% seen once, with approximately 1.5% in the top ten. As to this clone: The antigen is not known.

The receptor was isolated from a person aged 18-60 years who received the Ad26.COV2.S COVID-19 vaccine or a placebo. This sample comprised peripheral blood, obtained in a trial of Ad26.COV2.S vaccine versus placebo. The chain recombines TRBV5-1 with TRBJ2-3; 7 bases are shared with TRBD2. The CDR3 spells CASHSGTMNSDTQYF. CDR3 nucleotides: TGCGCCTCACATTCCGGGACTATGAACTCAGATACGCAGTATTTT.